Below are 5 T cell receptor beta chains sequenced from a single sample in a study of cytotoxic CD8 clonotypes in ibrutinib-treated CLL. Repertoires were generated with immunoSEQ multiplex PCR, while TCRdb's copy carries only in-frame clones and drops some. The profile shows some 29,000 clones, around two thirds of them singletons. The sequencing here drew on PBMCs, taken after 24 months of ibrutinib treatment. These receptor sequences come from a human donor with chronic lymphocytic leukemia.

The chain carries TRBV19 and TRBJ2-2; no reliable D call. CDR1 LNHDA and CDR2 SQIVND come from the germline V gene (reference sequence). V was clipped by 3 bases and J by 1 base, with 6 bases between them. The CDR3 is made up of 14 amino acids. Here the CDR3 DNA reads TGTGCCAGTAGTATGGGCAGGAACACCGGGGAGCTGTTTTTT. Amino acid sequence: CASSMGRNTGELFF.

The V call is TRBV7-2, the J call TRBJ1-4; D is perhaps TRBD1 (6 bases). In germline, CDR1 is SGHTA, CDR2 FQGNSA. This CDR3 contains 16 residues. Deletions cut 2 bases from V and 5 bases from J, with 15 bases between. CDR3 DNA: TGTGCCAGCAGCTTACAGGGGCGCGTGGGGAATGAAAAACTGTTTTTT. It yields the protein CASSLQGRVGNEKLFF.

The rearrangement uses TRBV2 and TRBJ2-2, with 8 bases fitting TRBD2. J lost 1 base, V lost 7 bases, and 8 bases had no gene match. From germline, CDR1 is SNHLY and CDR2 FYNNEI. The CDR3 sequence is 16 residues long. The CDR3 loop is CASTGRGGWNTGELFF. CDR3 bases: TGTGCCAGCACCGGACGGGGGGGCTGGAACACCGGGGAGCTGTTTTTT.

The CDR3 loop reads CASNSPGQSYEQYF. The CDR3 DNA sequence: TGTGCCAGCAACTCCCCGGGACAGTCCTACGAGCAGTACTTC. V is TRBV28 and J is TRBJ2-7; 7 bases agree with TRBD1. The germline V gene has CDR1 MDHEN and CDR2 SYDVKM. The CDR3 covers 14 residues. V was pared by 7 bases and J by 1 base, with 7 bases of the junction left unmatched.

The CDR3 region is CASSTQFF. For the CDR3, the DNA is TGTGCCAGCAGCACTCAGTTCTTC. The chain couples TRBV7-9 to TRBJ2-1; D is ambiguous. V lost 5 bases and J 13 bases, leaving 3 bases between the germline ends. The CDR3 extends over 8 amino acids. Germline CDR1 is SEHNR and CDR2 is FQNEAQ (reference sequence).